These T cell receptor beta chains were read from a single sample in a study of blood T cells in healthy people across ages. TCRdb used MiXCR to reprocess the 5' RACE reads, holding one entry per CDR3 protein. The data contain 700,000 to 850,000 distinct CDR3 sequences, 35% to 40% of them singletons. Sequences were obtained from blood. The receptors here all came from a man between 18 and 35 years old in good health. The conserved cysteine and the conserved F or W are not part of the CDR3 here. A D gene is named only where the DNA matches it firmly.

V,J,D,CDR3
TRBV20-1,TRBJ2-3,TRBD2,SAIPGRGGLDTQY
TRBV29-1,TRBJ1-1,.,SVDGQPGTEAF
TRBV5-1,TRBJ1-4,.,ASSGVDTSTNEKLF
TRBV10-3,TRBJ2-3,.,AISESSGPSTDTQY
TRBV20-1,TRBJ2-3,TRBD1,SARQGLSTDTQY
TRBV20-1,TRBJ2-5,.,SANPTGGEREETQY
TRBV20-1,TRBJ2-3,TRBD1,SARAGQGPSTDTQY
TRBV6-5,TRBJ2-1,.,ASSGDSYEQF
TRBV7-2,TRBJ2-7,TRBD2,ASSLRSGGVRNEQY
TRBV9,TRBJ1-2,.,ASSVLGDGYT
TRBV20-1,TRBJ1-3,.,SARVDSRYSGNTVY
TRBV12-3/TRBV12-4,TRBJ2-3,.,ASLDKTRTDTQY
TRBV5-1,TRBJ1-1,.,ASSFGGGYVDTEAF
TRBV7-2,TRBJ2-3,TRBD2,ASSLGSGTSTDTQY
TRBV7-2,TRBJ1-2,.,ASSLDRGDGYT
TRBV12-3/TRBV12-4,TRBJ2-1,.,ASSLLVSSYNEQF
TRBV11-2,TRBJ2-1,.,ASSLESSFAYNEQF
TRBV18,TRBJ2-1,TRBD1,ASSPPSTGGETQF
TRBV20-1,.,.,SAQQTGGPSSYNEQY
TRBV12-3/TRBV12-4,TRBJ2-4,.,ASSFGENIQY
TRBV20-1,TRBJ1-6,TRBD1,SAKGGRSYNSPLH
TRBV7-2,TRBJ1-2,TRBD1,ASSTGTGSGYT
TRBV15,TRBJ2-3,TRBD2,ATSRVAGGPDTQY
TRBV4-2,TRBJ1-4,.,ASSQTNLGGGLNEKLF
TRBV20-1,TRBJ2-1,TRBD2,SARDILAGGVDEQF
TRBV11-2,TRBJ2-7,TRBD1,ASSERTGVEAQY
TRBV20-1,TRBJ1-2,.,SPRNDAASYYGYT
TRBV20-1,TRBJ1-5,.,SARDGKGGTQPQH
TRBV29-1,TRBJ2-5,TRBD1,SVESGQHPNEQY
TRBV6-5,TRBJ1-5,.,ASSYAQGRDQPQH
TRBV27,TRBJ2-6,.,ASSLREGGGASGANVLT
TRBV29-1,TRBJ2-1,.,SGLGRQEREQF
TRBV12-3/TRBV12-4,TRBJ2-1,.,ASSVINPNEQF
TRBV10-3,TRBJ2-7,TRBD2,AISIGRGGYEQY
TRBV7-9,TRBJ2-3,.,ASSSPPGGTDTQY
TRBV6-5,TRBJ1-2,.,ASSTSVGGYT
TRBV20-1,TRBJ1-5,.,SALDTSNQPQH
TRBV4-3,TRBJ2-2,.,ASSQDSGSHRSLF
TRBV27,TRBJ1-1,TRBD1,ASINRGDTEAF
TRBV4-3,TRBJ2-3,TRBD1,ASSQGRRTGVTDTQY
TRBV20-1,TRBJ1-1,.,SARAPGLYTEAF
TRBV20-1,TRBJ2-7,TRBD1,SAGDSSYNEQY
TRBV20-1,.,TRBD2,SARDASGGRETQY
TRBV5-1,TRBJ2-7,.,ASSFGGFAYEQY
TRBV7-6,TRBJ2-2,.,ASSLAPPGNVGELF
TRBV20-1,TRBJ2-1,.,SASSLLVADNEQF
TRBV20-1,TRBJ1-6,TRBD1,SARMGQGGSPLH
TRBV7-2,TRBJ2-5,TRBD2,ASSFSHRGVVETQY
TRBV20-1,TRBJ1-3,TRBD1,SASAPGQGSGNTIY
TRBV12-3/TRBV12-4,TRBJ1-2,.,ASSYSKPHT
TRBV7-6,TRBJ2-5,.,ASSLVAVSYLGRETQY
TRBV7-2,TRBJ2-1,TRBD2,ASSKRTSGGANEQF